The clone carrying this T cell receptor (beta chain) was seen only once. Trimming took 2 bases from V and 1 from J; bases not matched to a gene: 6. The CDR3 consists of 16 residues. CDR1 and CDR2 from the germline V gene are SEHNR and FQNEAQ (reference sequence). This specimen belongs to a study of blood T cell repertoires in COVID-19. Repertoires were generated with immunoSEQ multiplex PCR, while TCRdb's copy carries only in-frame clones and drops some. The sample includes approximately 250,000 clones, around four fifths of them seen just once. The sequenced sample consisted of peripheral blood. This clonotype was obtained from a man aged 45 to 65 with acute or convalescent COVID-19. The chain uses TRBV7-9 and TRBJ1-1; 8 nucleotides line up with TRBD1. The DNA for the CDR3 is TGTGCCAGCAGCTTAAGTCCCGGACAGGGGAACACTGAAGCTTTCTTT. Translating gives CASSLSPGQGNTEAFF. Full variable domain (remainder filled in from reference TRBV7-9 and TRBJ1-1): DTGVSQNPRHKITKRGQNVTFRCDPISEHNRLYWYRQTLGQGPEFLTYFQNEAQLEKSRLLSDRFSAERPKGSFSTLEIQRTEQGDSAMYLCASSLSPGQGNTEAFFGQGTRLTVV.